One sample yielded the 11 T cell receptor beta chains listed below, sequenced in a study of long-term antiretroviral therapy in people with HIV. The immunoSEQ assay was v3.0, run at survey level. Method: immunoSEQ multiplex PCR; TCRdb's copy keeps in-frame clones and lacks some. This sample has roughly 25,000 clones, with more than 65% found just once. Specimen: unsorted PBMCs, collected 1.1 years before starting antiretroviral therapy. These receptors came from a woman in her 30s with HIV.

The rearrangement uses TRBV30 and TRBJ1-2; TRBD1 matches 8 bases. Germline V gene data show CDR1 as GTSNPN and CDR2 as SVGIG (reference sequence). CDR3 size: 14 residues. V was clipped by 1 base and J by 0 bases; unmatched bases: 1. The CDR3 DNA reads TGTGCCTGGAGTGGGGACAGGTCTAACTATGGCTACACCTTC. Translating it yields CAWSGDRSNYGYTF.

The V call is TRBV19, the J call TRBJ1-5, with D unresolved. V was shortened by 2 bases and J by 6 bases, with 11 bases between the two germline ends. The CDR3 totals 14 residues. Germline lookup yields CDR1 LNHDA and CDR2 SQIVND (reference sequence). In nucleotides, the CDR3 is TGTGCCAGTAGTATAAAGGGTTTCGGTCAGCCCCAGCATTTT. Protein: CASSIKGFGQPQHF.

The rearrangement uses TRBV2 and TRBJ2-2; D remains unclear. From germline, CDR1 is SNHLY and CDR2 FYNNEI. This CDR3 has 14 residues. V lost 6 bases to trimming and J lost 0 bases, with 8 bases between them. This CDR3 is CASRKSANTGELFF. The CDR3 bases are TGTGCCAGCAGGAAAAGCGCGAACACCGGGGAGCTGTTTTTT.

The chain joins TRBV12-5 to TRBJ2-4; D gene uncertain. Per the germline V gene, CDR1 is LGHNT and CDR2 is FRNRAP. CDR3 size: 12 residues. V lost 1 base and J lost 11, with 9 bases in between. CDR3 sequence reads: CASGLGVSLQYF. In DNA, the CDR3 is TGTGCTAGTGGTTTGGGGGTATCGCTTCAGTACTTC.

The chain couples TRBV7-9 to TRBJ1-4, with D perhaps TRBD1 (6 bases). CDR1 is SEHNR, CDR2 FQNEAQ, per germline (reference sequence). The V and J ends lost 5 bases and 7 bases respectively, with 14 bases between them. The CDR3 spans 14 residues. The CDR3 sequence is CASSARGEVEKLFF. Here the CDR3 DNA reads TGTGCCAGCAGCGCCAGGGGCGAGGTTGAAAAACTGTTTTTT. Full variable domain (rest looked up from reference TRBV7-9 and TRBJ1-4): DTGVSQNPRHKITKRGQNVTFRCDPISEHNRLYWYRQTLGQGPEFLTYFQNEAQLEKSRLLSDRFSAERPKGSFSTLEIQRTEQGDSAMYLCASSARGEVEKLFFGSGTQLSVL.

This chain connects TRBV25-1 to TRBJ1-1; 7 bases agree with TRBD1. The ends lost 5 bases at V and 5 bases at J; junction bases unmatched: 5. The CDR3 extends over 13 amino acids. Germline values: CDR1 MGHDK, CDR2 SYGVNS. CDR3 in DNA: TGTGCCAGCAGTTCAGGGGGGCGGACTGAAGCTTTCTTT. Translation gives CASSSGGRTEAFF.

This clone was picked up a small number of times. The chain recombines TRBV10-3 with TRBJ1-2; 8 positions match TRBD1. Germline assignment: CDR1 ENHRY and CDR2 SYGVKD. The CDR3 runs 13 residues. The ends lost 4 bases at V and 8 bases at J; junction bases unmatched: 6. The DNA for the CDR3 is TGTGCCATCAGTGGACAGGGGCCCCTCGGCTACACCTTC. It specifies CAISGQGPLGYTF.

The chain employs TRBV19 and TRBJ1-1; D is unresolved. CDR1 is LNHDA, CDR2 SQIVND, per germline (reference sequence). The V end lost 2 bases, the J end lost 0 bases, and 4 bases lay between the germline ends. This CDR3 has 13 amino acids. CDR3 in amino acids: CASSIWVNTEAFF. Written as DNA, the CDR3 is TGTGCCAGTAGTATATGGGTGAACACTGAAGCTTTCTTT.

This chain uses TRBV5-5 with TRBJ2-7, with D possibly being TRBD2 (5 bases). The CDR3 sequence is 15 residues long. Trimming took 4 bases from V and 2 from J, leaving 16 bases between them. The germline V gene encodes CDR1 SGHKS and CDR2 YYEKEE (reference sequence). The CDR3 protein is CASSIWRADPYEQYV. The CDR3 nucleotides are TGTGCCAGCAGCATCTGGCGGGCAGACCCCTACGAGCAGTACGTC.

V gene TRBV5-1 combines with J gene TRBJ1-4, with 8 bases that match TRBD1. With 0 bases clipped from V and 5 bases from J, the junction kept 6 bases outside the gene matches. The CDR3 spans 16 residues. The germline V gene has CDR1 SGHRS and CDR2 YFSETQ. The CDR3 nucleotides read TGCGCCAGCAGCTTGGGCCGAGACAGGGGAAATGAAAAACTGTTTTTT. It codes for CASSLGRDRGNEKLFF.

The chain recombines TRBV7-2 with TRBJ1-3; the D is unclear. The CDR3 is 14 amino acids. Per the germline V gene, CDR1 is SGHTA and CDR2 is FQGNSA. The V end was cut by 3 bases, the J end by 5 bases, with 11 bases between. The CDR3 DNA reads as TGTGCCAGCAGCTTGCAAGGAGGAAGAAACACCATATATTTT. It yields the protein CASSLQGGRNTIYF.